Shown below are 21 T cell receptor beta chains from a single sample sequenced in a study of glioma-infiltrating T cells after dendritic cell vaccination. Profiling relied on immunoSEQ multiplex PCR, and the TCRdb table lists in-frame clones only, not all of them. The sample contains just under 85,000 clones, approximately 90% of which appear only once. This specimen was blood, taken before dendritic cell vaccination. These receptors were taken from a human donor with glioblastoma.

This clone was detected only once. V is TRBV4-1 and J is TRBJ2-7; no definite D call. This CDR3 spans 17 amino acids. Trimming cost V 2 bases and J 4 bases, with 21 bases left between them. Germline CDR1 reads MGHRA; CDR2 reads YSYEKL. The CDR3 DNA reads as TGCGCCAGCAGCCAACTGGCACAGACGCCGATCCGTTACGAGCAGTACTTC. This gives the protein CASSQLAQTPIRYEQYF.

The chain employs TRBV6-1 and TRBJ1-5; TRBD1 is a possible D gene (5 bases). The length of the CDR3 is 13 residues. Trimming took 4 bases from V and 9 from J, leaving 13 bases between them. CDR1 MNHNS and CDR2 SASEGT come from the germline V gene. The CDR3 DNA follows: TGTGCCAGCAGTGTAGACAGTCCCCTGCCCCAGCATTTT. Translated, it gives CASSVDSPLPQHF.

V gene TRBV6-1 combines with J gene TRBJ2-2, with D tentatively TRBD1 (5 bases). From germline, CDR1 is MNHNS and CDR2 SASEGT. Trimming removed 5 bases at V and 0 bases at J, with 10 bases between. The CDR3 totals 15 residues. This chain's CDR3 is CASSLGQTNTGELFF. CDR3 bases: TGTGCCAGCAGTCTAGGACAAACGAACACCGGGGAGCTGTTTTTT.

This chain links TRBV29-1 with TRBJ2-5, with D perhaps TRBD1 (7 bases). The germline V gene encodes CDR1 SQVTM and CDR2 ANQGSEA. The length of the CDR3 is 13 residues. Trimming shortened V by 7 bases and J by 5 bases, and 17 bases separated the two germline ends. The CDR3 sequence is CSGGGTEWETQYF. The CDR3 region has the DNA TGCAGCGGAGGGGGGACAGAGTGGGAGACCCAGTACTTC.

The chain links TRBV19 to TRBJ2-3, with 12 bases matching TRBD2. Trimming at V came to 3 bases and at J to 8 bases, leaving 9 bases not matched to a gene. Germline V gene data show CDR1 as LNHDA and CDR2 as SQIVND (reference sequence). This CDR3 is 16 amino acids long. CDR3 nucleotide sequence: TGTGCCAGTAGTATGGGACTAGCGGGCCTCCGGGGTACGCAGTATTTT. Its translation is CASSMGLAGLRGTQYF.

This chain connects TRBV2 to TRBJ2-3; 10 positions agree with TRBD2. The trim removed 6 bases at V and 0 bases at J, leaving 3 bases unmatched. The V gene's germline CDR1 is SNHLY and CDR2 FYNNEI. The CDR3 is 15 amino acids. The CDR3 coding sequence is TGTGCCAGCAGCGCGACTAGCGGGAGCACAGATACGCAGTATTTT. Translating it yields CASSATSGSTDTQYF.

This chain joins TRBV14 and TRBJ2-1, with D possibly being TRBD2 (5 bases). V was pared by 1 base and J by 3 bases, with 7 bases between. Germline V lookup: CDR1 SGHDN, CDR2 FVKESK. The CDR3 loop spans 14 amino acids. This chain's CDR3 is CASSQVGLYNEQFF. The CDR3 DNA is TGTGCCAGCAGCCAAGTTGGACTCTACAATGAGCAGTTCTTC.

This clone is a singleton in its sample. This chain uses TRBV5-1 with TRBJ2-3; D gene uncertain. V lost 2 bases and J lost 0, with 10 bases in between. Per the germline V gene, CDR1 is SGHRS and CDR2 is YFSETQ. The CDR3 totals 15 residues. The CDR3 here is CASSFRISSTDTQYF. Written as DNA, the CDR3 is TGCGCCAGCAGCTTCAGGATCTCCAGCACAGATACGCAGTATTTT.

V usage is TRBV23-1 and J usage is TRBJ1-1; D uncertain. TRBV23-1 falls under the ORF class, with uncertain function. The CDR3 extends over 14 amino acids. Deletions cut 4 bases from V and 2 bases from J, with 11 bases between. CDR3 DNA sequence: TGCGCCAGCAGTCCAGACATTCCCAACACTGAAGCTTTCTTT. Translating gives CASSPDIPNTEAFF.

CDR3 region: CASSTGTSGGGEQFF. In DNA form, the CDR3 reads TGCGCCAGCAGCACCGGGACTAGCGGGGGTGGGGAGCAGTTCTTC. The rearrangement uses TRBV5-1 and TRBJ2-1; 14 bases fit TRBD2. The CDR3 runs 15 residues. With 4 bases clipped from V and 10 bases from J, the junction kept 7 bases outside the gene matches. Germline V gene data show CDR1 as SGHRS and CDR2 as YFSETQ.

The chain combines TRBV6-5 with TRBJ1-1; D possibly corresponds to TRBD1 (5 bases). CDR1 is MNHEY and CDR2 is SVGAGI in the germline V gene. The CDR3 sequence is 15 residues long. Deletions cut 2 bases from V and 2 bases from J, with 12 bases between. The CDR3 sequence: CASSYTGRANTEAFF. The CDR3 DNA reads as TGTGCCAGCAGTTACACGGGCAGGGCAAACACTGAAGCTTTCTTT.

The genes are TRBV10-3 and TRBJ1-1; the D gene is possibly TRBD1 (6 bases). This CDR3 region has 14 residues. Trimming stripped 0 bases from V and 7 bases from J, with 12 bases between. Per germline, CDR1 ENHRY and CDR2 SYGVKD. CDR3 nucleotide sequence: TGTGCCATCAGTGAGTCAGTACAGGGTAATGAAGCTTTCTTT. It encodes CAISESVQGNEAFF.

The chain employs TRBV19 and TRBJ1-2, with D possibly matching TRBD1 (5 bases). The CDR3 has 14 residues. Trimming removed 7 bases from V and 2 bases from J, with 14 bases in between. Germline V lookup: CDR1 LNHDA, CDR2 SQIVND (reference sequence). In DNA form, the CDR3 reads TGTGCCAGTAAAACGGACAATTGGAACTATGGCTACACCTTC. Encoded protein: CASKTDNWNYGYTF. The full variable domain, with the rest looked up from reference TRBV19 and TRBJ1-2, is DGGITQSPKYLFRKEGQNVTLSCEQNLNHDAMYWYRQDPGQGLRLIYYSQIVNDFQKGDIAEGYSVSREKKESFPLTVTSAQKNPTAFYLCASKTDNWNYGYTFGSGTRLTVV.

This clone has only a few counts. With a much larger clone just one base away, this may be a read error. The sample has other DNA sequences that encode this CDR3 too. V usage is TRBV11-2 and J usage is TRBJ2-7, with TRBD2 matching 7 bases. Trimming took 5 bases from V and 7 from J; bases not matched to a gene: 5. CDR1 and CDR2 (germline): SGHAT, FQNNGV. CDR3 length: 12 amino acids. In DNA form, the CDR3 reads TGTGCCAGCAGCCCTCCAGCGGGGGAGCAGTACTTC. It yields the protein CASSPPAGEQYF. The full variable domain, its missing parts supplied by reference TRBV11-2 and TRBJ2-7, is EAGVAQSPRYKIIEKRQSVAFWCNPISGHATLYWYQQILGQGPKLLIQFQNNGVVDDSQLPKDRFSAERLKGVDSTLKIQPAKLEDSAVYLCASSPPAGEQYFGPGTRLTVT.

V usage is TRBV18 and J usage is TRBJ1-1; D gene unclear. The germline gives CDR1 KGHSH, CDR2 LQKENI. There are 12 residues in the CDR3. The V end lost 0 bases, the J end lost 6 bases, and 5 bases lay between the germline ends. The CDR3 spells CASSPPGPEAFF. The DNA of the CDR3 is TGTGCCAGCTCACCACCGGGCCCTGAAGCTTTCTTT.

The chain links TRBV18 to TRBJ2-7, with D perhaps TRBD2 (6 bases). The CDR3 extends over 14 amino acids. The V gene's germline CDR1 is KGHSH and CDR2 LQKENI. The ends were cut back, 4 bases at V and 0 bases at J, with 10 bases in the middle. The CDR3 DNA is TGTGCCAGCTCACGATCGCGGGACTCCTACGAGCAGTACTTC. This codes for CASSRSRDSYEQYF.

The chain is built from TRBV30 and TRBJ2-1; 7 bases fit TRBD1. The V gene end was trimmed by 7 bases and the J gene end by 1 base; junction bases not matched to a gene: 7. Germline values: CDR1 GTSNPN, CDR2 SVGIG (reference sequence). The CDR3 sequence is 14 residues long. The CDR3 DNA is TGTGCCTTCAAGGCAGGGGGTTCCTACAATGAGCAGTTCTTC. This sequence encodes CAFKAGGSYNEQFF. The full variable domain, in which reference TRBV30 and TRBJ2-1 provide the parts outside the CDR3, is SQTIHQWPATLVQPVGSPLSLECTVEGTSNPNLYWYRQAAGRGLQLLFYSVGIGQISSEVPQNLSASRPQDRQFILSSKKLLLSDSGFYLCAFKAGGSYNEQFFGPGTRLTVL.

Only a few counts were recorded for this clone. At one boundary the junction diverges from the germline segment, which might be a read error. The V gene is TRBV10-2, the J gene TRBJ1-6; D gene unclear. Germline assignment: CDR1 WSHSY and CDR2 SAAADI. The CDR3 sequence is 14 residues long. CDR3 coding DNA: TGCGCCAGCAGTGAGAACGTCAACAATTCCCCCCTCCACTTT. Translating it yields CASSENVNNSPLHF.

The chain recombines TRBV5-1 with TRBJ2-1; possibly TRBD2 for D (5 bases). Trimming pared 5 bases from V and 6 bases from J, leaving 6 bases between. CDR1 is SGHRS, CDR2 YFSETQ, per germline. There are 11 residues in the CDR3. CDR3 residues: CASSRGNEQFF. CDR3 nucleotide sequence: TGCGCCAGCAGTCGGGGCAATGAGCAGTTCTTC.

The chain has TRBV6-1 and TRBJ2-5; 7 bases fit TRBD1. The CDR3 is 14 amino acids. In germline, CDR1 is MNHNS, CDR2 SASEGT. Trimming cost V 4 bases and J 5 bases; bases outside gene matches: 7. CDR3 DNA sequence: TGTGCCAGCAGTGGACAGGGAGTGGGGGAGACCCAGTACTTC. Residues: CASSGQGVGETQYF.

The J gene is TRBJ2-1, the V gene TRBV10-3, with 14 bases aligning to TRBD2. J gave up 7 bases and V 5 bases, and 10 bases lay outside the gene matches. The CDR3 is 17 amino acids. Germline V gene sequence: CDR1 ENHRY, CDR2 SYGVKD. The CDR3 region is CAISTGTSGGKGNEQFF. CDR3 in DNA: TGTGCCATCAGTACCGGGACTAGCGGGGGAAAGGGGAATGAGCAGTTCTTC.